This T cell receptor (beta chain) emerged from a study of cytotoxic CD8 clonotypes in ibrutinib-treated CLL. For the study at large: Response samples were drawn at a median of roughly 13 months of treatment, range 6 to 36.

Study-wide results and caveats: Baseline values of clonality outstripped age-matched healthy donors and followed circulating CD8+ T-cell counts.

The protocol was immunoSEQ multiplex PCR, while the TCRdb copy is restricted to in-frame clones and leaves out a portion. The repertoire holds around 310,000 clones, with around four fifths as singletons. As regards this clone: Its antigen is still unknown.

The CDR3 is 12 residues long. Germline CDR1 is SGHRS and CDR2 is YFSETQ. Losses at the gene ends were 6 bases for V and 8 bases for J; bases not matched to a gene: 3. The V call is TRBV5-1, the J call TRBJ2-2; TRBD1 aligns across 8 bases. The sample here was PBMCs, taken before ibrutinib treatment. This TCR was sampled from a human donor with chronic lymphocytic leukemia. The CDR3 region is CASTQGAGELFF. In nucleotides, the CDR3 is TGCGCCAGCACCCAGGGGGCAGGGGAGCTGTTTTTT.